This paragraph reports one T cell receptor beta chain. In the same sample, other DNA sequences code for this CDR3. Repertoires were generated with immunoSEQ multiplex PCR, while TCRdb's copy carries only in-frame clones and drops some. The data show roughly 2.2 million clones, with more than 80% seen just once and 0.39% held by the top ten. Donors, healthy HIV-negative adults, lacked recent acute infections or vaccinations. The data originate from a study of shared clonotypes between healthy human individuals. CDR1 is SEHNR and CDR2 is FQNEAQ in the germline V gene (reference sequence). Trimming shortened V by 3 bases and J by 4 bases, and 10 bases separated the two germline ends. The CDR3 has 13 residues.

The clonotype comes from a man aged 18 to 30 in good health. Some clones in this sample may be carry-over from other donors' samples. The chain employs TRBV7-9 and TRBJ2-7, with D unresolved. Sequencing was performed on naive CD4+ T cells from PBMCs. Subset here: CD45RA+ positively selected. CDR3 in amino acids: CASSLGRDYEQYF. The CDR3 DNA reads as TGTGCCAGCAGCTTGGGCAGAGATTACGAGCAGTACTTC.